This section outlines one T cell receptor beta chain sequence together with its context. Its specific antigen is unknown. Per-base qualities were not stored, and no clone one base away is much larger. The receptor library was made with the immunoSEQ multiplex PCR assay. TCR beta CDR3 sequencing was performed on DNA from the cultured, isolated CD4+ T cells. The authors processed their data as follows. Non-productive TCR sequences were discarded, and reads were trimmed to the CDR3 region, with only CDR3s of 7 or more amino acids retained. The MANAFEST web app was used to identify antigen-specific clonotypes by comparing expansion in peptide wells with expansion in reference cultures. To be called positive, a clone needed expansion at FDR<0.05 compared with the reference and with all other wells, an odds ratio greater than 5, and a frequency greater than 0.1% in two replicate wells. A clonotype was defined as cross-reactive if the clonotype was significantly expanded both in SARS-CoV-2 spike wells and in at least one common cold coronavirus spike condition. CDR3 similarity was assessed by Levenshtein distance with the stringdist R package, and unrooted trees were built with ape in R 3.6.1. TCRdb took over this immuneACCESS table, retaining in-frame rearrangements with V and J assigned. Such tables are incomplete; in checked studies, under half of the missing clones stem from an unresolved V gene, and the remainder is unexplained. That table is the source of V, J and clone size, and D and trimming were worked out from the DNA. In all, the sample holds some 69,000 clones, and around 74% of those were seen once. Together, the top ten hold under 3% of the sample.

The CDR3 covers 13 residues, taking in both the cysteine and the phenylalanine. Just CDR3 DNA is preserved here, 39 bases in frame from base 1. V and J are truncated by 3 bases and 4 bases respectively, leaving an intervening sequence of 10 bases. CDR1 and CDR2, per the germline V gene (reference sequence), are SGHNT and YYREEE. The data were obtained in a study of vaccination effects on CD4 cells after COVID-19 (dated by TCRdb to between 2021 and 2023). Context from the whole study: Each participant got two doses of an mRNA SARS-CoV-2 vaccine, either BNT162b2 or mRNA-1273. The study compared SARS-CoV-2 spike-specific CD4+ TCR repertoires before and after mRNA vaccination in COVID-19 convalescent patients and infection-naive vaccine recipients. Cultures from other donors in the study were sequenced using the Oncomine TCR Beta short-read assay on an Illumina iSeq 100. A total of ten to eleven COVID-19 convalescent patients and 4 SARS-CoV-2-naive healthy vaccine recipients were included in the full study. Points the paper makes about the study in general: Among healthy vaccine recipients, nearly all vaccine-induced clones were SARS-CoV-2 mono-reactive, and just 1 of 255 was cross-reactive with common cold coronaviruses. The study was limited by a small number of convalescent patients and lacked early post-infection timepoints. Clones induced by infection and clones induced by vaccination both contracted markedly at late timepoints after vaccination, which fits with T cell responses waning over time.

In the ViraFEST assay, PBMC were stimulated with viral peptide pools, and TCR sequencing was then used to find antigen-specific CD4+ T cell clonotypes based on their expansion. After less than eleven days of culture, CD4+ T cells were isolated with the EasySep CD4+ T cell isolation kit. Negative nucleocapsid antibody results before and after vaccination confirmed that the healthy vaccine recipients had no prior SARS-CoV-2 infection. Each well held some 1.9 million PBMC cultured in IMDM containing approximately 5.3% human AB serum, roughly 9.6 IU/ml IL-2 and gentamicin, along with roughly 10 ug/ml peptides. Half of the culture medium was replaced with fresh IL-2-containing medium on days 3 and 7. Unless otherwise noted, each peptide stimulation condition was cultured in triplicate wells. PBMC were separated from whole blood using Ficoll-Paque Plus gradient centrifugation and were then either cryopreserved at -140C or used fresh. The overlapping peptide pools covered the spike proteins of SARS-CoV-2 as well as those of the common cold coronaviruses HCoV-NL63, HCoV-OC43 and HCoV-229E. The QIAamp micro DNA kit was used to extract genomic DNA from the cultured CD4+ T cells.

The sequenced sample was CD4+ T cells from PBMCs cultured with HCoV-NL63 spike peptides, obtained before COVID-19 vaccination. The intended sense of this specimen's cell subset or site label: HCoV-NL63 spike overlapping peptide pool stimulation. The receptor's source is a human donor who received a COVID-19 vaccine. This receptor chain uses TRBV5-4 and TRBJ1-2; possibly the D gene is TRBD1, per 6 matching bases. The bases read TGTGCCAGCAGCTCGGGGGCGGGCTATGGCTACACCTTC. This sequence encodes CASSSGAGYGYTF.